The present T cell receptor beta chain was sequenced within a study of cytomegalovirus exposure and HLA in healthy donors. Profiled with immunoSEQ multiplex PCR; TCRdb holds only in-frame clones, not every one. Of around 300,000 clones in the sample, 65% to 90% were seen once. Study-level results: TCR beta chains numbering approximately 150 were designated cytomegalovirus-associated.

In regard to this clone: The antigen is not known.

This CDR3 comprises 15 residues. V was pared by 7 bases and J by 5 bases, with 8 bases of the junction left unmatched. The germline CDR1 and CDR2 sequences are SGHDN and FVKESK. This clonotype was sampled from a woman between 18 and 30 years old in good health and CMV-seronegative. The sample was PBMCs. The chain recombines TRBV14 with TRBJ2-2; 9 bases line up with TRBD2. The CDR3 DNA follows: TGTGCCAGCACCGCTTTAGCGGGAGCTACCGGGGAGCTGTTTTTT. Translation: CASTALAGATGELFF.